These 26 T cell receptor beta chains originate from one sample sequenced in a study of vaccination effects on CD4 cells after COVID-19. This table comes from immunoSEQ multiplex PCR, and its TCRdb copy is limited to in-frame clones, with some not included. The sample lists tens of thousands of clones, around 70% occurring once. Upon completion of roughly ten days in culture, CD4+ T cells were isolated. Participants completed two doses of the BNT162b2 or mRNA-1273 vaccine. Their antigens remain unidentified. Material: CD4+ T cells from PBMCs cultured without peptide, obtained after COVID-19 vaccination. All receptors come from a human donor who received a COVID-19 vaccine.

The chain employs TRBV29-1 and TRBJ2-4; D is undetermined. Germline V gene data show CDR1 as SQVTM and CDR2 as ANQGSEA. The CDR3 runs 13 residues. Trimming took 3 bases from V and 3 from J, leaving 9 bases between them. The CDR3 spells CSVDRPNKNIQYF. For the CDR3, the DNA is TGCAGCGTTGACAGGCCCAACAAAAACATTCAGTACTTC.

In this sample, this clone turned up a few times. The genes are TRBV28 and TRBJ2-1, with D unresolved. Germline CDR1 MDHEN, CDR2 SYDVKM. V was pared by 2 bases and J by 10 bases, with 15 bases between. This CDR3 region has 14 residues. The CDR3 here is CASSLRDPWKEQFF. DNA of the CDR3: TGTGCCAGCAGTTTAAGGGATCCCTGGAAGGAGCAGTTCTTC.

The rearrangement uses TRBV27 and TRBJ1-5; D is undetermined. This CDR3 region has 14 residues. Germline assignment: CDR1 MNHEY and CDR2 SMNVEV (reference sequence). V was cut by 6 bases and J by 1 base, with 10 bases left in between. The CDR3 reads CASSSVPSNQPQHF. The CDR3 nucleotides read TGTGCCAGCAGCTCTGTCCCAAGCAATCAGCCCCAGCATTTT.

This clone was counted a few times. One end of the junction varies from germline; a read error may be responsible. The chain combines TRBV28 with TRBJ2-1, with TRBD2 matching over 8 bases. There are 12 residues in the CDR3. CDR1 is MDHEN, CDR2 SYDVKM, per germline. The CDR3 DNA sequence: TGTGCCAGCACCCAGCCCGGGACTAGGTACCTCTTC. Its protein product is CASTQPGTRYLF.

The rearrangement uses TRBV5-8 and TRBJ2-5; 7 bases line up with TRBD1. This CDR3 comprises 13 residues. The V and J ends lost 4 bases and 4 bases, in that order; junction bases with no gene match: 4. Germline V CDR1 and CDR2: SGHTS, YDEGEE. The CDR3 loop reads CASSVYRGETQYF. CDR3 nucleotides: TGTGCCAGCAGCGTATACAGGGGAGAGACCCAGTACTTC.

This clone has only a few counts. The chain links TRBV30 to TRBJ1-2; 8 nucleotides match TRBD1. The germline gives CDR1 GTSNPN, CDR2 SVGIG (reference sequence). This CDR3 is 14 amino acids long. Trimming took 4 bases from V and 4 from J; bases not matched to a gene: 8. The CDR3 DNA is TGTGCCTGGAACCCGGGACAGGACTTCTATGGCTACACCTTC. Its protein product is CAWNPGQDFYGYTF.

This rearrangement joins TRBV7-8 to TRBJ2-2; tentatively, D is TRBD1 or TRBD2 (5 bases each). The CDR3 extends over 15 amino acids. Trimming pared 6 bases from V and 4 bases from J, leaving 15 bases between. Germline V gene sequence: CDR1 SGHVS, CDR2 FQNEAQ. CDR3 bases: TGTGCCAGCAGTATGGGGGTCCGGGGCACCGGGGAGCTGTTTTTT. Translated: CASSMGVRGTGELFF.

The rearrangement uses TRBV10-1 and TRBJ2-3; TRBD2 matches 12 bases. The CDR3 is 17 residues long. Germline V lookup: CDR1 WNHNN, CDR2 SYGVQD (reference sequence). V shed 0 bases and J 3 bases; nucleotides not matched to a gene: 4. CDR3 sequence reads: CASSESTSGGPTDTQYF. Written as DNA, the CDR3 is TGCGCCAGCAGTGAGTCAACTAGCGGGGGGCCTACAGATACGCAGTATTTT.

The genes are TRBV20-1 and TRBJ2-1, with 12 bases aligning to TRBD2. CDR1 and CDR2 (germline): DFQATT, SNEGSKA (reference sequence). V gave up 3 bases and J gave up 0 bases; unmatched junction bases: 9. The CDR3 sequence is 18 residues long. The CDR3 loop is CSASRVTSGGPSYNEQFF. In DNA form, the CDR3 reads TGCAGTGCTAGTAGGGTGACTAGCGGGGGACCCTCCTACAATGAGCAGTTCTTC.

This clone was recorded only once. V usage is TRBV7-9 and J usage is TRBJ2-7; D assignment may be TRBD1 or TRBD2 (5 bases each). Trimming took off 2 bases at V and 6 bases at J, with 14 bases between the two ends. Germline V gene sequence: CDR1 SEHNR, CDR2 FQNEAQ (reference sequence). This CDR3 has 14 amino acids. The CDR3 region is CASSLSPGQTEQYV. For the CDR3, the DNA is TGTGCCAGCAGCTTATCCCCGGGGCAGACCGAGCAGTACGTC.

This clone was counted a single time. The chain combines TRBV6-5 with TRBJ1-1; D is ambiguous. V lost 2 bases, J lost 6 bases, and 13 bases lay in between. Per the germline V gene, CDR1 is MNHEY and CDR2 is SVGAGI. The CDR3 has 14 residues. CDR3 bases: TGTGCCAGCAGTTACGCCCCCGGGAAGGCTGAAGCTTTCTTT. It codes for CASSYAPGKAEAFF.

V gene TRBV5-5 combines with J gene TRBJ1-5; 9 bases align to TRBD1. CDR1 is SGHKS, CDR2 YYEKEE, per germline (reference sequence). There are 16 residues in the CDR3. V lost 4 bases and J lost 0; bases outside the gene matches: 5. In DNA, the CDR3 is TGTGCCAGCAGCCCACAGGGGGCTTATAGCAATCAGCCCCAGCATTTT. This gives the protein CASSPQGAYSNQPQHF.

The chain has TRBV7-2 and TRBJ1-1; 9 bases are a match to TRBD1. V trimming: 5 bases; J trimming: 8 bases; junction bases outside the gene matches: 9. This CDR3 has 14 amino acids. Germline-derived CDR1 and CDR2 are SGHTA and FQGNSA. CDR3 nucleotide sequence: TGTGCCAGCAGCCCGAACCGGGACAGGGCCGAAGCTTTCTTT. This encodes CASSPNRDRAEAFF.

This chain joins TRBV30 and TRBJ2-2; D gene ambiguous. V was clipped by 1 base and J by 6 bases, with 9 bases between them. CDR3 length: 13 residues. The germline V gene encodes CDR1 GTSNPN and CDR2 SVGIG (reference sequence). CDR3 protein: CAWSDVWSGELFF. The CDR3, as DNA: TGTGCCTGGAGTGACGTTTGGTCCGGGGAGCTGTTTTTT.

This clone was seen a few times. The chain couples TRBV11-2 to TRBJ1-2; a weak D match, TRBD1 (6 bases). This CDR3 comprises 14 residues. Germline V gene sequence: CDR1 SGHAT, CDR2 FQNNGV. V shed 2 bases and J shed 5 bases, with 12 bases lying between them. CDR3 DNA: TGTGCCAGCAGCTTATCCGGGGGGGCATATGGCTACACCTTC. Residues: CASSLSGGAYGYTF. Full variable domain (rest looked up from reference TRBV11-2 and TRBJ1-2): EAGVAQSPRYKIIEKRQSVAFWCNPISGHATLYWYQQILGQGPKLLIQFQNNGVVDDSQLPKDRFSAERLKGVDSTLKIQPAKLEDSAVYLCASSLSGGAYGYTFGSGTRLTVV.

The chain joins TRBV4-1 to TRBJ1-6, with a possible D match to TRBD1 (6 bases). V was trimmed by 1 base and J by 7 bases, leaving 14 bases between them. The germline V gene has CDR1 MGHRA and CDR2 YSYEKL. The CDR3 totals 16 residues. For the CDR3, the DNA is TGCGCCAGCAGCCAAGTCCTTGGACAGATCAATTCACCCCTCCACTTT. Translating it yields CASSQVLGQINSPLHF.

The chain employs TRBV6-4 and TRBJ1-2, with unresolved D. Deletions cut 0 bases from V and 7 bases from J, with 15 bases between. This CDR3 spans 15 amino acids. CDR1 is MRHNA, CDR2 SNTAGT, per germline. The CDR3 spells CASSDSFGIVGGYTF. CDR3 bases: TGTGCCAGCAGTGACTCGTTCGGTATAGTGGGTGGCTACACCTTC.

This chain links TRBV2 with TRBJ1-2; 7 bases agree with TRBD1. V was clipped by 10 bases and J by 4 bases; unmatched bases: 12. The CDR3 consists of 14 residues. Germline loops: CDR1 SNHLY, CDR2 FYNNEI. The CDR3 reads CATLGRGRVYGYTF. As DNA, the CDR3 is TGTGCCACCCTCGGAAGGGGGCGCGTCTATGGCTACACCTTC.

As DNA, the CDR3 is TGTGCCAGCTCGTCTTACGGACAGGGTGATAGTTCACCCCTCCACTTT. This gives the protein CASSSYGQGDSSPLHF. This chain links TRBV18 with TRBJ1-6, with 8 bases matching TRBD1. The V gene's germline CDR1 is KGHSH and CDR2 LQKENI. This CDR3 comprises 16 residues. With V trimmed by 6 bases and J by 9 bases, 13 bases remained unmatched.

This chain links TRBV3-1 (or the pseudogene TRBV3-2) with TRBJ2-3, with unresolved D. Between the trimmed V and J ends, which lost 0 bases and 8 bases, there was a span of 6 bases. The germline gives CDR1 LGHDT, CDR2 YNNKEL (reference sequence). CDR3 length: 12 residues. The CDR3 region is CASSQDLGTQYF. The CDR3 nucleotides are TGTGCCAGCAGCCAAGATTTAGGTACGCAGTATTTT.

V is TRBV5-4 and J is TRBJ2-3; D tentatively reads TRBD1 or TRBD2 (5 bases each). V was cut by 0 bases and J by 4 bases, with 9 bases left in between. The length of the CDR3 is 14 residues. Germline V lookup: CDR1 SGHNT, CDR2 YYREEE (reference sequence). The CDR3 loop is CASSLGRGADTQYF. CDR3 sequence (DNA): TGTGCCAGCAGCTTGGGACGGGGCGCAGATACGCAGTATTTT.

The J gene is TRBJ1-4, the V gene TRBV5-5; no clear D. Trimming removed 4 bases at V and 3 bases at J, with 10 bases between. The CDR3 extends over 14 amino acids. Germline CDR1 and CDR2: SGHKS and YYEKEE (reference sequence). This CDR3 reads CASSQDPPNEKLFF. DNA for the CDR3: TGTGCCAGCAGCCAGGACCCACCTAATGAAAAACTGTTTTTT. The complete variable domain, with remaining parts taken from reference TRBV5-5 and TRBJ1-4, reads DAGVTQSPTHLIKTRGQQVTLRCSPISGHKSVSWYQQVLGQGPQFIFQYYEKEERGRGNFPDRFSARQFPNYSSELNVNALLLGDSALYLCASSQDPPNEKLFFGSGTQLSVL.

In its sample, this clone was seen once. The chain employs TRBV5-1 and TRBJ2-1; 7 bases are shared with TRBD2. In germline, CDR1 is SGHRS, CDR2 YFSETQ. The trim removed 0 bases at V and 4 bases at J, leaving 7 bases unmatched. This CDR3 is 16 amino acids long. CDR3 residues: CASSLVSGGTYNEQFF. The CDR3 DNA reads TGCGCCAGCAGCTTGGTTTCCGGGGGGACTTACAATGAGCAGTTCTTC.

The chain uses TRBV6-5 and TRBJ1-5; no clear D. In germline, CDR1 is MNHEY, CDR2 SVGAGI. The V end was cut by 8 bases, the J end by 0 bases, with 11 bases between. The CDR3 totals 14 residues. The CDR3 sequence is CASSAAYSNQPQHF. CDR3 bases: TGTGCCAGCTCGGCGGCTTATAGCAATCAGCCCCAGCATTTT.

The chain is built from TRBV6-6 and TRBJ2-1; TRBD1 agrees at 7 bases. The CDR3 spans 12 residues. The germline V gene encodes CDR1 MNHNY and CDR2 SVGAGI (reference sequence). With 5 bases clipped from V and 6 bases from J, the junction kept 1 base outside the gene matches. CDR3 region: CASSNRGNEQFF. In DNA, the CDR3 is TGTGCCAGCAGTAACAGGGGCAATGAGCAGTTCTTC.

The V call is TRBV19, the J call TRBJ1-2, with TRBD1 matching over 10 bases. This CDR3 spans 16 amino acids. V lost 7 bases, J lost 3 bases, and 11 bases stayed unmatched. Germline V gene sequence: CDR1 LNHDA, CDR2 SQIVND (reference sequence). This CDR3 is CASTGLGTGDYYGYTF. The CDR3 DNA reads as TGTGCCAGTACCGGCCTAGGGACAGGGGACTACTATGGCTACACCTTC.